Below, 30 T cell receptor beta chains from the same sample are listed, as sequenced in a study of cytomegalovirus exposure and HLA in healthy donors. PCR primers comprised 60 Vbeta and 13 Jbeta primers. The data were produced by immunoSEQ multiplex PCR, yet TCRdb's version contains in-frame clones alone and is incomplete. The sample lists about 54,000 clones, approximately 78% occurring once. Sequences were obtained from PBMCs. The receptors shown here come from a female donor in good health and CMV-seronegative.

This chain uses TRBV4-1 with TRBJ1-6; 9 positions agree with TRBD1. CDR3 length: 15 amino acids. Germline V gene sequence: CDR1 MGHRA, CDR2 YSYEKL. V was clipped by 4 bases and J by 8 bases; unmatched bases: 6. CDR3 protein: CASSLGQGTYSPLHF. The DNA of the CDR3 is TGCGCCAGCAGCCTGGGACAGGGAACTTATTCACCCCTCCACTTT.

The chain links TRBV30 to TRBJ2-7; 8 nucleotides align to TRBD1. Trimming removed 1 base from V and 4 bases from J; junction bases left unmatched: 3. The germline gives CDR1 GTSNPN, CDR2 SVGIG (reference sequence). CDR3 length equals 13 residues. CDR3 sequence: CAWSGNRGYEQYF. The CDR3 DNA is TGTGCCTGGAGTGGGAACAGGGGGTACGAGCAGTACTTC.

The CDR3 reads CASRLRAGQEQPQHF. CDR3 DNA: TGCGCCAGCAGGCTGCGAGCTGGACAGGAGCAGCCCCAGCATTTT. This chain links TRBV5-1 with TRBJ1-5, with TRBD1 matching 7 bases. Germline V CDR1 and CDR2: SGHRS, YFSETQ. After removal of 5 bases from V and 7 bases from J, the junction contained 12 bases not matched to a gene. The CDR3 sequence is 15 residues long.

CDR3: CASSLTDGYTF. The CDR3 bases are TGTGCCAGCAGTTTAACAGATGGCTACACCTTC. V and J are TRBV28 and TRBJ1-2; D remains unclear. Germline V lookup: CDR1 MDHEN, CDR2 SYDVKM. The CDR3 has 11 residues. Trimming removed 2 bases at V and 6 bases at J, with 4 bases between.

The gene calls are TRBV14 and TRBJ1-2; maybe TRBD1 (5 bases). CDR1 is SGHDN and CDR2 is FVKESK in the germline V gene. Trimming took 4 bases from V and 7 from J, leaving 13 bases between them. There are 13 residues in the CDR3. DNA for the CDR3: TGTGCCAGCAGCCCGGGGGTAGGGAGTGGCTACACCTTC. It codes for CASSPGVGSGYTF.

The chain combines TRBV19 with TRBJ2-2; 10 bases align to TRBD1. The CDR3 sequence is 16 residues long. The V gene's germline CDR1 is LNHDA and CDR2 SQIVND (reference sequence). Germline trimming cut 7 bases from V and 3 bases from J; bases unmatched to any gene: 8. CDR3 sequence: CASIGGDRGYTGELFF. The CDR3 DNA is TGTGCCAGTATTGGGGGGGACAGGGGATACACCGGGGAGCTGTTTTTT.

This clone was recorded a few times. The rearrangement uses TRBV19 and TRBJ2-7, with a possible D match to TRBD2 (5 bases). Germline values: CDR1 LNHDA, CDR2 SQIVND (reference sequence). V was cut by 4 bases and J by 5 bases, with 21 bases left in between. CDR3 size: 16 residues. In DNA form, the CDR3 reads TGTGCCAGTAGTAGTGGGCCTAGCAAAATCCTTAACGAGCAGTACTTC. Translated, it gives CASSSGPSKILNEQYF.

The rearrangement links TRBV7-2 to TRBJ1-1, with 7 bases matching TRBD1. J gave up 8 bases and V 5 bases, and 2 bases lay outside the gene matches. CDR3 size: 11 residues. Germline lookup yields CDR1 SGHTA and CDR2 FQGNSA. As DNA, the CDR3 is TGTGCCAGCAGCCTGGACAGGGAAGCTTTCTTT. It specifies CASSLDREAFF. Based on the CDR3 plus reference TRBV7-2 and TRBJ1-1, the full variable domain is GAGVSQSPSNKVTEKGKDVELRCDPISGHTALYWYRQSLGQGLEFLIYFQGNSAPDKSGLPSDRFSAERTGGSVSTLTIQRTQQEDSAVYLCASSLDREAFFGQGTRLTVV.

V usage is TRBV7-2 and J usage is TRBJ2-3; 8 positions agree with TRBD2. Unmatched junction bases numbered 7, after V lost 3 bases and J lost 2 bases. Germline lookup yields CDR1 SGHTA and CDR2 FQGNSA. The length of the CDR3 is 16 residues. In DNA, the CDR3 is TGTGCCAGCAGCTTCCGGCGGGGGGCACTCACAGATACGCAGTATTTT. This codes for CASSFRRGALTDTQYF.

The CDR3 region has the DNA TGCGCCAGCAGCTTGGGGTGGAAGGGGGACACTGAAGCTTTCTTT. It specifies CASSLGWKGDTEAFF. This chain uses TRBV5-1 with TRBJ1-1; D perhaps matches TRBD1 (6 bases). Deletions cut 0 bases from V and 3 bases from J, with 12 bases between. Germline CDR1 is SGHRS and CDR2 is YFSETQ. This CDR3 spans 15 amino acids. Full variable domain (missing parts from reference TRBV5-1 and TRBJ1-1): KAGVTQTPRYLIKTRGQQVTLSCSPISGHRSVSWYQQTPGQGLQFLFEYFSETQRNKGNFPGRFSGRQFSNSRSEMNVSTLELGDSALYLCASSLGWKGDTEAFFGQGTRLTVV.

The chain joins TRBV7-9 to TRBJ2-1; TRBD2 matches 8 bases. The CDR3 has 15 amino acids. Losses at the gene ends were 6 bases for V and 1 base for J; bases not matched to a gene: 5. Looked up from germline, CDR1 is SEHNR and CDR2 is FQNEAQ (reference sequence). The CDR3 sequence is CASSSGGVSYNEQFF. DNA for the CDR3: TGTGCCAGCAGTTCCGGGGGGGTATCCTACAATGAGCAGTTCTTC. Drawing the rest from reference TRBV7-9 and TRBJ2-1, the complete variable domain is DTGVSQNPRHKITKRGQNVTFRCDPISEHNRLYWYRQTLGQGPEFLTYFQNEAQLEKSRLLSDRFSAERPKGSFSTLEIQRTEQGDSAMYLCASSSGGVSYNEQFFGPGTRLTVL.

The chain recombines TRBV18 with TRBJ1-5; TRBD1 might be the D (5 bases). Germline lookup yields CDR1 KGHSH and CDR2 LQKENI. Trimming cost V 4 bases and J 0 bases, with 13 bases left between them. CDR3 length: 16 residues. The CDR3 here is CASSLSGQLSNQPQHF. CDR3 bases: TGTGCCAGCTCACTGTCAGGGCAGCTTAGCAATCAGCCCCAGCATTTT.

V gene TRBV5-6 combines with J gene TRBJ1-4, with a possible D match to TRBD1 (6 bases). The CDR3 sequence is 15 residues long. V lost 4 bases, J lost 7 bases, and 17 bases lay in between. The germline gives CDR1 SGHDT, CDR2 YYEEEE. The CDR3 is CASSVRQAAGEKLFF. CDR3 nucleotides: TGTGCCAGCAGCGTCCGACAGGCGGCGGGTGAAAAACTGTTTTTT. Based on the CDR3 plus reference TRBV5-6 and TRBJ1-4, the full variable domain is DAGVTQSPTHLIKTRGQQVTLRCSPKSGHDTVSWYQQALGQGPQFIFQYYEEEERQRGNFPDRFSGHQFPNYSSELNVNALLLGDSALYLCASSVRQAAGEKLFFGSGTQLSVL.

This sequence joins TRBV5-1 and TRBJ1-1; no firm D call. The CDR3 runs 15 residues. Between the trimmed V and J ends, which lost 1 base and 2 bases, there was a span of 12 bases. The V gene's germline CDR1 is SGHRS and CDR2 YFSETQ. CDR3 amino acids: CASSLLGAFNTEAFF. The CDR3 DNA reads TGCGCCAGCAGCTTGCTCGGAGCTTTTAACACTGAAGCTTTCTTT.

The J gene is TRBJ1-1, the V gene TRBV14; tentative D call: TRBD1 (6 bases). The CDR3 runs to 16 residues. Trimming took off 4 bases at V and 5 bases at J, with 20 bases between the two ends. Germline CDR1 SGHDN, CDR2 FVKESK. CDR3 region: CASSPQTGLGRTEAFF. CDR3 coding DNA: TGTGCCAGCAGCCCGCAAACAGGGTTAGGAAGGACTGAAGCTTTCTTT.

The chain employs TRBV6-1 and TRBJ1-3; a weak D match, TRBD1 (5 bases). Trimming took off 6 bases at V and 2 bases at J, with 11 bases between the two ends. The CDR3 loop spans 14 amino acids. Germline loops: CDR1 MNHNS, CDR2 SASEGT. The CDR3, as DNA: TGTGCCAGCAGGGAGCAGGGAACTGGAAACACCATATATTTT. This translates into CASREQGTGNTIYF.

This chain links TRBV2 with TRBJ2-3, with D unresolved. Germline V gene lookup returns CDR1 SNHLY and CDR2 FYNNEI. This CDR3 spans 14 amino acids. The V gene lost 4 bases and the J gene lost 2 bases, with 10 bases spanning the gap. CDR3 amino acids: CASSVTDSTDTQYF. CDR3 nucleotides: TGTGCCAGCAGTGTAACTGACTCCACAGATACGCAGTATTTT.

The chain links TRBV18 to TRBJ2-1, with 11 bases that match TRBD2. CDR1 and CDR2 (germline): KGHSH, LQKENI. V shed 3 bases and J 7 bases; nucleotides not matched to a gene: 11. This CDR3 contains 17 residues. The CDR3 loop reads CASSPRASGGRRNEQFF. The CDR3, as DNA: TGTGCCAGCTCACCGAGGGCTAGCGGGGGGCGGCGAAATGAGCAGTTCTTC.

The genes are TRBV2 and TRBJ2-2, with 10 bases lining up with TRBD1. J gave up 4 bases and V 8 bases, and 4 bases lay outside the gene matches. CDR1 and CDR2 (germline): SNHLY, FYNNEI. The CDR3 spans 14 residues. The CDR3 sequence is CASGDRGGTGELFF. CDR3 nucleotides: TGTGCCAGCGGGGACAGGGGCGGCACCGGGGAGCTGTTTTTT.

This clone appeared a few times. The same CDR3 can be traced to other DNA sequences in this sample. The chain recombines TRBV27 with TRBJ2-7; 11 bases match TRBD1. The CDR3 has 13 amino acids. Trimming took 6 bases from V and 3 from J; bases not matched to a gene: 1. Germline CDR1 is MNHEY and CDR2 is SMNVEV (reference sequence). The CDR3 protein is CASSGTGGYEQYF. The CDR3 bases are TGTGCCAGCAGCGGGACAGGGGGCTACGAGCAGTACTTC.

The chain carries TRBV19 and TRBJ2-4; perhaps TRBD2 as D (6 bases). The length of the CDR3 is 15 residues. V was clipped by 3 bases and J by 6 bases, with 15 bases between them. Germline lookup yields CDR1 LNHDA and CDR2 SQIVND (reference sequence). The CDR3 DNA reads TGTGCCAGTAGTATCCTCCACGGGGGACTAAACATTCAGTACTTC. This gives the protein CASSILHGGLNIQYF.

The chain joins TRBV5-4 to TRBJ1-4, with a weak D call TRBD1 (5 bases). The V and J ends lost 3 bases and 8 bases respectively, with 17 bases between them. CDR1 and CDR2 (germline): SGHNT, YYREEE (reference sequence). The CDR3 consists of 15 residues. The CDR3 spells CASSSRAGGREKLFF. The CDR3 region has the DNA TGTGCCAGCAGCTCCAGGGCCGGGGGAAGGGAAAAACTGTTTTTT.

The rearrangement joins TRBV6-1 to TRBJ2-4, with TRBD2 matching over 11 bases. Germline CDR1 MNHNS, CDR2 SASEGT. The trim removed 4 bases at V and 0 bases at J, leaving 11 bases unmatched. The CDR3 has 19 amino acids. The CDR3 nucleotides are TGTGCCAGCAGTGCCATAGCGGGGGGGCTGGGGGAAGCCAAAAACATTCAGTACTTC. Translation: CASSAIAGGLGEAKNIQYF.

The genes are TRBV19 and TRBJ1-1; possibly TRBD1 for D (5 bases). The V end lost 9 bases, the J end lost 4 bases, and 21 bases lay between the germline ends. Germline V gene sequence: CDR1 LNHDA, CDR2 SQIVND (reference sequence). The CDR3 is 15 amino acids. The CDR3 sequence is CARLAGKDEPTEAFF. DNA for the CDR3: TGTGCCAGACTTGCAGGGAAAGACGAACCCACTGAAGCTTTCTTT.

This clone was picked up a small number of times. The chain recombines TRBV5-6 with TRBJ1-5; possible D gene TRBD1, 5 bases. Trimming removed 3 bases from V and 3 bases from J, with 13 bases in between. This CDR3 spans 15 amino acids. The germline CDR1 and CDR2 sequences are SGHDT and YYEEEE. The CDR3 nucleotides are TGTGCCAGCAGCTCCGGGGGGTCCTACAATCAGCCCCAGCATTTT. Protein product: CASSSGGSYNQPQHF.

The chain uses TRBV12-5 and TRBJ1-2, with TRBD1 matching over 7 bases. Germline V lookup: CDR1 LGHNT, CDR2 FRNRAP. Germline trimming cut 5 bases from V and 3 bases from J; bases unmatched to any gene: 6. The CDR3 is made up of 14 amino acids. The CDR3 coding sequence is TGTGCTAGTGGTATACTGGGACAGTACTATGGCTACACCTTC. Protein product: CASGILGQYYGYTF.

This sequence joins TRBV29-1 and TRBJ2-7; a possible D gene is TRBD1 (6 bases). Between the trimmed V and J ends, which lost 6 bases and 0 bases, there was a span of 15 bases. CDR1 is SQVTM and CDR2 is ANQGSEA in the germline V gene. There are 14 residues in the CDR3. The CDR3 sequence is CSVKQGLSSYEQYF. In DNA, the CDR3 is TGCAGCGTGAAACAGGGTTTATCCTCCTACGAGCAGTACTTC.

The rearrangement joins TRBV4-2 to TRBJ1-2, with D possibly TRBD1 on 5 matching bases. Germline V CDR1 and CDR2: LGHNA, YNFKEQ. V was pared by 0 bases and J by 2 bases, with 16 bases between. The CDR3 has 17 residues. In DNA, the CDR3 is TGTGCCAGCAGCCAAGATAACGGTAACGGGGGGAACTATGGCTACACCTTC. Amino acid sequence: CASSQDNGNGGNYGYTF.

The chain employs TRBV29-1 and TRBJ2-7; 9 nucleotides match TRBD1. The CDR3 runs to 11 residues. Germline lookup yields CDR1 SQVTM and CDR2 ANQGSEA. J was trimmed by 6 bases and V by 6 bases; bases with no gene match: 3. This CDR3 reads CSVNRGLEQYF. The CDR3 DNA is TGCAGCGTAAACAGGGGGCTCGAGCAGTACTTC.

This clone occurred a few times. V and J are TRBV6-6 and TRBJ1-4, with a weak D call TRBD1 (6 bases). The CDR3 spans 15 residues. The V gene lost 7 bases and the J gene lost 3 bases, with 15 bases spanning the gap. The germline V gene encodes CDR1 MNHNY and CDR2 SVGAGI (reference sequence). CDR3 nucleotides: TGTGCCAGCATCGCTGGGGGGGCTGCTAATGAAAAACTGTTTTTT. Amino acid sequence: CASIAGGAANEKLFF.